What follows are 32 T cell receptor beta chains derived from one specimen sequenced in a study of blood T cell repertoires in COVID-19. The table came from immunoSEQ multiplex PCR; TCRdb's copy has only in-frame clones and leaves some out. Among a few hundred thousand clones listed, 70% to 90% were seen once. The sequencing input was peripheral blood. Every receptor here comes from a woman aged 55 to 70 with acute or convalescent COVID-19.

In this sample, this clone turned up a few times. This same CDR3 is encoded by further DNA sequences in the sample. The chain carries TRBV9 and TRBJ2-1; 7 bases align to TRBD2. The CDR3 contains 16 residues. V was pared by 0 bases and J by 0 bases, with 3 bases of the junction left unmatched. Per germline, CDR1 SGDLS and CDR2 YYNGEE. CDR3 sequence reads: CASSVEGRGSYNEQFF. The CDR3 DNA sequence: TGTGCCAGCAGCGTAGAGGGGAGGGGCTCCTACAATGAGCAGTTCTTC.

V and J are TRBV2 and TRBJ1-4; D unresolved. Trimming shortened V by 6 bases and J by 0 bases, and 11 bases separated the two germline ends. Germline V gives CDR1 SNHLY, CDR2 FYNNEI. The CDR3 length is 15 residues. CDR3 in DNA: TGTGCCAGCAGGGCCAAATTTGCAACTAATGAAAAACTGTTTTTT. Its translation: CASRAKFATNEKLFF.

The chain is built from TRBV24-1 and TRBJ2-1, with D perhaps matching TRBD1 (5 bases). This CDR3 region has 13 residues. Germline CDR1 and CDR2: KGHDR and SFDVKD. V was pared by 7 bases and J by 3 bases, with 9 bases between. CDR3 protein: CATRDTGYNEQFF. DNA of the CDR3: TGTGCCACCAGAGACACAGGCTACAATGAGCAGTTCTTC.

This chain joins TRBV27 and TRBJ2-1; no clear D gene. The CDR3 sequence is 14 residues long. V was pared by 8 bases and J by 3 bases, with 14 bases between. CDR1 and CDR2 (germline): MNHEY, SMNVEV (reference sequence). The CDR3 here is CASHGGPFYNEQFF. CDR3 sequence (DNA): TGTGCCAGCCACGGTGGGCCGTTCTACAATGAGCAGTTCTTC.

CDR3 sequence reads: CSVPGQGMKQYF. CDR3 DNA sequence: TGCAGCGTCCCGGGACAGGGGATGAAGCAGTACTTC. J is TRBJ2-7 and V is TRBV29-1, with 10 bases matching TRBD1. The CDR3 consists of 12 residues. Germline V gene data show CDR1 as SQVTM and CDR2 as ANQGSEA. V was pared by 6 bases and J by 8 bases, with 7 bases of the junction left unmatched.

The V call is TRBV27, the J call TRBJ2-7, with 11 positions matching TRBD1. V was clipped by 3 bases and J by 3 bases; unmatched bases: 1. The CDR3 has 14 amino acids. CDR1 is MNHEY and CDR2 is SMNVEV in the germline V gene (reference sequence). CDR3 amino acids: CASSLGQGGYEQYF. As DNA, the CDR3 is TGTGCCAGCAGTTTGGGACAGGGGGGCTACGAGCAGTACTTC.

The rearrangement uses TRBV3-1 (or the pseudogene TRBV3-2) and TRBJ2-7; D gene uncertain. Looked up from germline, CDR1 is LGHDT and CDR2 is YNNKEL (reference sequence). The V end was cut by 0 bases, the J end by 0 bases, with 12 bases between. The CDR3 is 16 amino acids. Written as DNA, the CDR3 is TGTGCCAGCAGCCAAGAGTTATCGCGGTACTCCTACGAGCAGTACTTC. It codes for CASSQELSRYSYEQYF.

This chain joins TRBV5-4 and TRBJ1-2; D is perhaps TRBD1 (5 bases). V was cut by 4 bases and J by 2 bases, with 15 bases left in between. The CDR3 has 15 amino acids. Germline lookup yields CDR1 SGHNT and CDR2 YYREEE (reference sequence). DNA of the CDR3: TGTGCCAGCAGCCCCGGGGGAGAGATCAACTATGGCTACACCTTC. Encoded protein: CASSPGGEINYGYTF.

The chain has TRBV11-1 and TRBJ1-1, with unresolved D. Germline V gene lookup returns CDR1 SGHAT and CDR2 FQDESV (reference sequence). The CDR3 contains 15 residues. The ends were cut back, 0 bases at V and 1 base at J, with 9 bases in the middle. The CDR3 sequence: CASSLALNRNTEAFF. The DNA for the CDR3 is TGTGCCAGCAGCTTAGCGCTAAACAGGAACACTGAAGCTTTCTTT.

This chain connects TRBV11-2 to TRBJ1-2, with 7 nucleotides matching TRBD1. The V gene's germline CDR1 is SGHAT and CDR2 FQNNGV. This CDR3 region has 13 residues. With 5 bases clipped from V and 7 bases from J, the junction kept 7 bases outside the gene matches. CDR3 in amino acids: CASSRRDSSGYTF. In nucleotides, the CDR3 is TGTGCCAGCAGCCGCCGGGACAGCTCTGGCTACACCTTC.

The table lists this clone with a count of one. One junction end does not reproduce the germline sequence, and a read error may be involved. CDR3: CASREEADTQYF. The CDR3 DNA reads as TGTGCCAGCAGGGAAGAAGCCGATACGCAGTATTTT. The chain uses TRBV2 and TRBJ2-3; D not resolved. There are 12 residues in the CDR3. The germline V gene encodes CDR1 SNHLY and CDR2 FYNNEI.

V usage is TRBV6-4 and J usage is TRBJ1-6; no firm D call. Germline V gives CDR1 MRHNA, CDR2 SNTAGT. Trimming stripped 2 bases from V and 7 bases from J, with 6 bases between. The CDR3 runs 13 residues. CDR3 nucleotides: TGTGCCAGCAGTGACGGGGAGAATTCACCCCTCCACTTT. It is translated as CASSDGENSPLHF.

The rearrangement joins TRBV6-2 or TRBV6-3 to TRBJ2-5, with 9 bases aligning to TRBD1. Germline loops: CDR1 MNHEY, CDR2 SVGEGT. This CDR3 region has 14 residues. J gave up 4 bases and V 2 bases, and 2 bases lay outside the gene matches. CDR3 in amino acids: CASSYVDRGETQYF. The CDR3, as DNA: TGTGCCAGCAGTTACGTGGACAGGGGAGAGACCCAGTACTTC.

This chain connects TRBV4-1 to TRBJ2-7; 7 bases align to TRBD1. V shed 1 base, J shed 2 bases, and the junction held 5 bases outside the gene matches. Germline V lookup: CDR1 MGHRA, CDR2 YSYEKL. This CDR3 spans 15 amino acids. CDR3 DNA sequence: TGCGCCAGCAGCCAAGGGACAGGCCTTGCCTACGAGCAGTACTTC. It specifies CASSQGTGLAYEQYF.

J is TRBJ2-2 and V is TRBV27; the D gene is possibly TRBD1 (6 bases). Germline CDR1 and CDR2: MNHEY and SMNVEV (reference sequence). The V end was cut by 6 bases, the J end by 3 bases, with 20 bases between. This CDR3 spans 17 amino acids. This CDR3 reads CASSPGQTFRDTGELFF. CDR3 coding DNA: TGTGCCAGCAGCCCCGGACAGACCTTTAGGGACACCGGGGAGCTGTTTTTT.

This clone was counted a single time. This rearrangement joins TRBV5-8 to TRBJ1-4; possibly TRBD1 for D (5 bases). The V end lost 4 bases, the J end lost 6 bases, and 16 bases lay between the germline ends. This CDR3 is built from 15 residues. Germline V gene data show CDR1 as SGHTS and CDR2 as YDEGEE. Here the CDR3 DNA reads TGTGCCAGCAGCATCATGACAAGGGGCGATGAAAAACTGTTTTTT. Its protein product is CASSIMTRGDEKLFF.

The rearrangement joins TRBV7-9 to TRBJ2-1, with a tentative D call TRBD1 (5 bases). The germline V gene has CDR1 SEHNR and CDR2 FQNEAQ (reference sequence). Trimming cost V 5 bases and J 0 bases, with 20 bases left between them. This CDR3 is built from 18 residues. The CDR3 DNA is TGTGCCAGCAGCCAAATATTCGACAGTTCTACCTCCTACAATGAGCAGTTCTTC. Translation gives CASSQIFDSSTSYNEQFF. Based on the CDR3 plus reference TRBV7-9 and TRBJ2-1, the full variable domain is DTGVSQNPRHKITKRGQNVTFRCDPISEHNRLYWYRQTLGQGPEFLTYFQNEAQLEKSRLLSDRFSAERPKGSFSTLEIQRTEQGDSAMYLCASSQIFDSSTSYNEQFFGPGTRLTVL.

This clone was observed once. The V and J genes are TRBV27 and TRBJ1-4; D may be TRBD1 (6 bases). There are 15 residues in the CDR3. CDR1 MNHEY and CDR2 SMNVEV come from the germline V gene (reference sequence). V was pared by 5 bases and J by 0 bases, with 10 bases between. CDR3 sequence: CASSVRTATNEKLFF. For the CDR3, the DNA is TGTGCCAGCAGTGTCCGGACAGCAACTAATGAAAAACTGTTTTTT.

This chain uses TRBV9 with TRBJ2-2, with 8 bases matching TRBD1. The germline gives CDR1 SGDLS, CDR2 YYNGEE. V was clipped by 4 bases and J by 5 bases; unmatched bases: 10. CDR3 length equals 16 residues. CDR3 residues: CASSLEMTGDTGELFF. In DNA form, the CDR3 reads TGTGCCAGCAGCCTAGAAATGACAGGGGATACCGGGGAGCTGTTTTTT.

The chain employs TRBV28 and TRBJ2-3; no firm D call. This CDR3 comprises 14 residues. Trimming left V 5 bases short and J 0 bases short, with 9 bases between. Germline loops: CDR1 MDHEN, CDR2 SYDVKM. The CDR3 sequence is CASSNTASTDTQYF. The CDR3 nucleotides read TGTGCCAGCAGTAACACCGCTAGCACAGATACGCAGTATTTT. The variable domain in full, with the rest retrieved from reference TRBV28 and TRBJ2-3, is DVKVTQSSRYLVKRTGEKVFLECVQDMDHENMFWYRQDPGLGLRLIYFSYDVKMKEKGDIPEGYSVSREKKERFSLILESASTNQTSMYLCASSNTASTDTQYFGPGTRLTVL.

The CDR3 coding sequence is TGTGCCAGCAGTCCACGGACTAGCGGGAGTGCCGAGCAGTACTTC. Protein: CASSPRTSGSAEQYF. V is TRBV2 and J is TRBJ2-7, with 13 nucleotides matching TRBD2. The CDR3 runs to 15 residues. V was pared by 5 bases and J by 6 bases, with 7 bases of the junction left unmatched. Germline CDR1 and CDR2: SNHLY and FYNNEI.

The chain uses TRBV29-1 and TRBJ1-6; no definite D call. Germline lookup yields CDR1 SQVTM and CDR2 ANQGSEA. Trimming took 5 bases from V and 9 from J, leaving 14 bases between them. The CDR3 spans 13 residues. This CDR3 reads CSVYDGPSSPLHF. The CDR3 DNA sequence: TGCAGCGTTTACGACGGCCCTAGTTCACCCCTCCACTTT.

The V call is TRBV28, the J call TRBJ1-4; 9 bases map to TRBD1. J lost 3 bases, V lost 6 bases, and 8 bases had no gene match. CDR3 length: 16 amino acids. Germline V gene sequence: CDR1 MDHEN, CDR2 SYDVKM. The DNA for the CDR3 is TGTGCCAGCAGGGCCGGGACAGGGTTGCCTAATGAAAAACTGTTTTTT. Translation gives CASRAGTGLPNEKLFF.

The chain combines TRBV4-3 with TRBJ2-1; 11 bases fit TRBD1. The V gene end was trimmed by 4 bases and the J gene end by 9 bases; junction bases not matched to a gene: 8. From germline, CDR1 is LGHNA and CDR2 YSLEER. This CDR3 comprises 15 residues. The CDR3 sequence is CASSLGQGDLGEQFF. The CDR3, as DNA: TGCGCCAGCAGCCTGGGACAGGGGGATCTCGGTGAGCAGTTCTTC.

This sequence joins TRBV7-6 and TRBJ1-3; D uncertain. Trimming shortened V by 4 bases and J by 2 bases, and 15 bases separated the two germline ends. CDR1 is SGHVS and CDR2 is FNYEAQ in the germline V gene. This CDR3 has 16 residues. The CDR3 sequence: CASSSAGITAGNTIYF. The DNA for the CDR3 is TGTGCCAGCAGCTCAGCCGGGATCACAGCTGGAAACACCATATATTTT.

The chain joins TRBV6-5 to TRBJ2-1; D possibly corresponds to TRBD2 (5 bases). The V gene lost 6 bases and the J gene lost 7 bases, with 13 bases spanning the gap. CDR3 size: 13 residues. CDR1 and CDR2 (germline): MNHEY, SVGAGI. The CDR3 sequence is CASSTTRVNEQFF. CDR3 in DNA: TGTGCCAGCAGCACAACTAGGGTAAATGAGCAGTTCTTC.

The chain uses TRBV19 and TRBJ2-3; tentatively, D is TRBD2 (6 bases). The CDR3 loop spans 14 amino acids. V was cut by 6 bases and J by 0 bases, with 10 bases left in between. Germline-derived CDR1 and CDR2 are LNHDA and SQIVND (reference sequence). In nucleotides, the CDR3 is TGTGCCAGTAGGCCCGGGAGAAGCACAGATACGCAGTATTTT. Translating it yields CASRPGRSTDTQYF.

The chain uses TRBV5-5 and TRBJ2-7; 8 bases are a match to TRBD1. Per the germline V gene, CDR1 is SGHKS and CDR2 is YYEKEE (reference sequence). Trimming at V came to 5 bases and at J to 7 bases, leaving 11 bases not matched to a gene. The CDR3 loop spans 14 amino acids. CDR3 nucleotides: TGTGCCAGCAGACGCCCCGGACAGGGAGAGGAGCAGTACTTC. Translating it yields CASRRPGQGEEQYF.

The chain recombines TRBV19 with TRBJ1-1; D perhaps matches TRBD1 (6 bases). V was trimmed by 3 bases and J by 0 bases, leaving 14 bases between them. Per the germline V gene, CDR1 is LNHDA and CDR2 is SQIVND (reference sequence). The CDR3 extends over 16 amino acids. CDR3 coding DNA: TGTGCCAGTAGTATCGCATACAGGGATGTGAACACTGAAGCTTTCTTT. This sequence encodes CASSIAYRDVNTEAFF.

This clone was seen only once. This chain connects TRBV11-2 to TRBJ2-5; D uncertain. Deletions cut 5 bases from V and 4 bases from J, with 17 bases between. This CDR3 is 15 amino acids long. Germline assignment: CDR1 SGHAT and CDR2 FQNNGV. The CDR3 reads CASSPSSESLETQYF. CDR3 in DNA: TGTGCCAGCAGCCCATCAAGCGAATCTTTAGAGACCCAGTACTTC.

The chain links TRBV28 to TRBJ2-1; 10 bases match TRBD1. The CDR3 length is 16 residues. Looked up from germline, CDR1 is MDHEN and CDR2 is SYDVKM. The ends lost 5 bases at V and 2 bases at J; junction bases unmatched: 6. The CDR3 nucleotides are TGTGCCAGCAGTACCGGGACAGGGGTAACCTACAATGAGCAGTTCTTC. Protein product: CASSTGTGVTYNEQFF.

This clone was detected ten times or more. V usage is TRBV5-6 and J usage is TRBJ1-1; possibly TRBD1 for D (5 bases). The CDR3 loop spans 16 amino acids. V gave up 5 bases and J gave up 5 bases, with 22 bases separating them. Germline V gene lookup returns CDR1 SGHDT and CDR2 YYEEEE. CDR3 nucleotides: TGTGCCAGCAGTTCAAAGTTCGAGGGGAGGAGGACTGAAGCTTTCTTT. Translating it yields CASSSKFEGRRTEAFF.